This passage covers 18 T cell receptor beta chains from one sample sequenced in a study of cytomegalovirus exposure and HLA in healthy donors. With 60 Vbeta and 13 Jbeta primers, the PCR was carried out. The table came from immunoSEQ multiplex PCR; TCRdb's copy has only in-frame clones and leaves some out. This sample has roughly 150,000 clones; 80% occur once, and the top ten carry 13% to 15%. What was sequenced was PBMCs. All receptors come from a woman aged 40 to 55 in good health and CMV-seronegative.

The chain is built from TRBV18 and TRBJ2-7; 9 positions match TRBD1. The junction had 4 bases not matched to a gene; V was cut back by 3 bases and J by 1 base. The CDR3 contains 15 residues. Germline V lookup: CDR1 KGHSH, CDR2 LQKENI. The CDR3, as DNA: TGTGCCAGCTCACCGAGGACAGGGGCTTCCTACGAGCAGTACTTC. Protein product: CASSPRTGASYEQYF. The full variable domain, in which reference TRBV18 and TRBJ2-7 provide the parts outside the CDR3, is NAGVMQNPRHLVRRRGQEARLRCSPMKGHSHVYWYRQLPEEGLKFMVYLQKENIIDESGMPKERFSAEFPKEGPSILRIQQVVRGDSAAYFCASSPRTGASYEQYFGPGTRLTVT.

This rearrangement joins TRBV15 to TRBJ2-5; D not resolved. CDR1 is LNHNV and CDR2 is YYDKDF in the germline V gene (reference sequence). Trimming stripped 1 base from V and 5 bases from J, with 2 bases between. There are 11 residues in the CDR3. The CDR3 DNA follows: TGTGCCACCAGCAGAGCGGAGACCCAGTACTTC. It codes for CATSRAETQYF. Based on the CDR3 plus reference TRBV15 and TRBJ2-5, the full variable domain is DAMVIQNPRYQVTQFGKPVTLSCSQTLNHNVMYWYQQKSSQAPKLLFHYYDKDFNNEADTPDNFQSRRPNTSFCFLDIRSPGLGDTAMYLCATSRAETQYFGPGTRLLVL.

The CDR3 DNA sequence: TGTGCCAGCAGCTTACGACTAGCGGGAGGAGAGACCCAGTACTTC. Protein: CASSLRLAGGETQYF. The chain carries TRBV7-9 and TRBJ2-5; 13 bases are a match to TRBD2. The ends lost 2 bases at V and 4 bases at J; junction bases unmatched: 1. CDR3 length: 15 residues. Germline V gives CDR1 SEHNR, CDR2 FQNEAQ (reference sequence). The full variable domain, rest sourced from reference TRBV7-9 and TRBJ2-5, is DTGVSQNPRHKITKRGQNVTFRCDPISEHNRLYWYRQTLGQGPEFLTYFQNEAQLEKSRLLSDRFSAERPKGSFSTLEIQRTEQGDSAMYLCASSLRLAGGETQYFGPGTRLLVL.

The rearrangement joins TRBV5-1 to TRBJ1-3, with 8 bases fitting TRBD1. The J segment lost 4 bases and the V segment lost 0 bases, leaving 3 bases of the junction unmatched. From germline, CDR1 is SGHRS and CDR2 YFSETQ. This CDR3 has 15 residues. The DNA for the CDR3 is TGCGCCAGCAGCTTGGCGGGACAGGTCGGAAACACCATATATTTT. Protein product: CASSLAGQVGNTIYF.

The chain combines TRBV19 with TRBJ1-3; TRBD1 matches 11 bases. This CDR3 is built from 16 residues. Germline CDR1 LNHDA, CDR2 SQIVND (reference sequence). The ends lost 5 bases at V and 4 bases at J; junction bases unmatched: 7. DNA for the CDR3: TGTGCCAGTAGTCCTCGGACAGGGGGCCTCGGAAACACCATATATTTT. This translates into CASSPRTGGLGNTIYF.

The CDR3 DNA sequence: TGTGCCAGCAGTCCATGGAAGGCGGGGGGAAATGAGCAGTTCTTC. Amino acids: CASSPWKAGGNEQFF. The V and J genes are TRBV6-5 and TRBJ2-1; the match to TRBD2 covers 8 bases. From germline, CDR1 is MNHEY and CDR2 SVGAGI. V shed 5 bases and J 7 bases; nucleotides not matched to a gene: 10. This CDR3 spans 15 amino acids.

J is TRBJ1-1 and V is TRBV7-8; TRBD1 agrees at 8 bases. The V gene end was trimmed by 5 bases and the J gene end by 0 bases; junction bases not matched to a gene: 11. From germline, CDR1 is SGHVS and CDR2 FQNEAQ. The CDR3 extends over 17 amino acids. The CDR3 sequence is CASSPHGDRTMNTEAFF. CDR3 nucleotide sequence: TGTGCCAGCAGCCCGCATGGGGACAGGACTATGAACACTGAAGCTTTCTTT.

This chain joins TRBV9 and TRBJ2-3, with 15 bases identical to TRBD2. CDR3 length equals 18 residues. Germline values: CDR1 SGDLS, CDR2 YYNGEE. J gave up 6 bases and V 4 bases, and 12 bases lay outside the gene matches. CDR3 amino acids: CASSFRPGLAGGRDTQYF. Written as DNA, the CDR3 is TGTGCCAGCAGCTTTCGTCCCGGACTAGCGGGGGGGCGCGATACGCAGTATTTT.

The table lists this clone with a count of one. V gene TRBV6-6 combines with J gene TRBJ1-1; 12 positions agree with TRBD1. This CDR3 is built from 14 residues. Germline V gene lookup returns CDR1 MNHNY and CDR2 SVGAGI (reference sequence). V lost 10 bases and J lost 5; bases outside the gene matches: 8. CDR3 in DNA: TGTGCCACAGGCCGGGACAGGGGGCCGACTGAAGCTTTCTTT. It yields the protein CATGRDRGPTEAFF.

J is TRBJ2-7 and V is TRBV7-2; D unclear. The CDR3 is made up of 11 amino acids. The germline CDR1 and CDR2 sequences are SGHTA and FQGNSA. Trimming left V 6 bases short and J 4 bases short, with 7 bases between. CDR3 coding DNA: TGTGCCAGCAGTCTTAATTACGAGCAGTACTTC. Translating gives CASSLNYEQYF.

The chain has TRBV29-1 and TRBJ2-7; no clear D. Trimming removed 4 bases at V and 4 bases at J, with 17 bases between. Per germline, CDR1 SQVTM and CDR2 ANQGSEA. The CDR3 is 14 amino acids. The CDR3 loop reads CSVVVQPLKYEQYF. The CDR3 DNA sequence: TGCAGCGTTGTGGTGCAACCACTTAAATACGAGCAGTACTTC.

This clone was recorded only once. The rearrangement links TRBV6-5 to TRBJ1-2; D might be TRBD1 (5 bases). V was cut by 6 bases and J by 8 bases, with 16 bases left in between. Germline V gene data show CDR1 as MNHEY and CDR2 as SVGAGI. This CDR3 is 13 amino acids long. The CDR3 region is CASSKGLIGGYTF. CDR3 nucleotides: TGTGCCAGCAGCAAGGGGCTGATTGGAGGCTACACCTTC.

This clone occurred a few times. V usage is TRBV7-8 and J usage is TRBJ2-7, with 7 nucleotides matching TRBD1. This CDR3 is built from 14 residues. Germline CDR1 and CDR2: SGHVS and FQNEAQ. V gave up 5 bases and J gave up 0 bases; unmatched junction bases: 4. The CDR3 sequence is CASSPRQGSYEQYF. The CDR3 nucleotides are TGTGCCAGCAGCCCCCGACAGGGCTCCTACGAGCAGTACTTC.

This chain joins TRBV11-1 and TRBJ2-3, with a weak D call TRBD2 (5 bases). The V and J ends lost 5 bases and 3 bases respectively, with 18 bases between them. The CDR3 has 16 amino acids. The germline CDR1 and CDR2 sequences are SGHAT and FQDESV (reference sequence). The CDR3 coding sequence is TGTGCCAGCAGCGTAAGTGACCGGGGTTATACAGATACGCAGTATTTT. Translating it yields CASSVSDRGYTDTQYF.

This chain joins TRBV19 and TRBJ1-1; a possible D gene is TRBD1 (6 bases). CDR3 length: 14 amino acids. Germline lookup yields CDR1 LNHDA and CDR2 SQIVND (reference sequence). V lost 6 bases, J lost 0 bases, and 11 bases lay in between. Here the CDR3 reads CASSRTALNTEAFF. The DNA of the CDR3 is TGTGCCAGTAGCCGGACAGCGCTGAACACTGAAGCTTTCTTT.

The chain has TRBV19 and TRBJ1-1; D is undetermined. The CDR3 runs to 14 residues. CDR1 and CDR2 (germline): LNHDA, SQIVND (reference sequence). V lost 2 bases and J lost 5, with 12 bases in between. The CDR3 protein is CASSIRASGTEAFF. The CDR3, as DNA: TGTGCCAGTAGTATACGGGCATCGGGGACTGAAGCTTTCTTT. Filled out from reference TRBV19 and TRBJ1-1, the complete variable domain reads DGGITQSPKYLFRKEGQNVTLSCEQNLNHDAMYWYRQDPGQGLRLIYYSQIVNDFQKGDIAEGYSVSREKKESFPLTVTSAQKNPTAFYLCASSIRASGTEAFFGQGTRLTVV.

The gene calls are TRBV28 and TRBJ2-7; maybe TRBD1 (6 bases). The CDR3 spans 15 residues. The V gene's germline CDR1 is MDHEN and CDR2 SYDVKM. Trimming removed 5 bases from V and 1 base from J, with 15 bases in between. CDR3 in amino acids: CASSPGTSKSYEQYF. DNA for the CDR3: TGTGCCAGCAGTCCGGGGACATCAAAATCCTACGAGCAGTACTTC.

The chain is built from TRBV11-2 and TRBJ2-1, with 10 bases fitting TRBD2. J lost 5 bases, V lost 3 bases, and 4 bases had no gene match. CDR1 is SGHAT and CDR2 is FQNNGV in the germline V gene. The CDR3 covers 15 residues. CDR3 nucleotide sequence: TGTGCCAGCAGCTTTAGCGGGAGGAGGGACAATGAGCAGTTCTTC. Its translation: CASSFSGRRDNEQFF.